The rows below give T cell receptor beta chains drawn from one sample of a study of blood T cell repertoires in COVID-19. The protocol was immunoSEQ multiplex PCR, while the TCRdb copy is restricted to in-frame clones and leaves out a portion. The table includes about 52,000 clones, less than 90% detected once. Source material: peripheral blood. Every receptor here comes from a human donor with active COVID-19. The donor label of this sample is uncertain. CDR3s include the opening cysteine and the closing phenylalanine or tryptophan. The order of the fields is clone size, V gene, D gene, J gene, CDR3 protein, CDR3 DNA. A D gene is named only where the DNA matches it firmly. Not every row has a clone size; where given, it reads once, few, many or a size class.

>.|TRBV11-2|.|TRBJ1-2
CASSQVEVSYGYTF
TGTGCCAGCAGCCAAGTCGAGGTTTCCTATGGCTACACCTTC
>.|TRBV7-9|TRBD1|TRBJ1-1
CASSYLKDRGRTMNTEAFF
TGTGCCAGCAGCTACCTTAAGGACAGGGGGAGAACCATGAACACTGAAGCTTTCTTT
>once|TRBV5-1|.|TRBJ2-2
CASSPRTDTGELFF
TGCGCCAGCAGCCCCCGGACAGACACCGGGGAGCTGTTTTTT
>once|TRBV27|.|TRBJ1-5
CASSLSAGLDLPQHF
TGTGCCAGCAGTTTATCCGCAGGACTAGATCTACCCCAGCATTTT
>.|TRBV18|.|TRBJ2-5
CASSRDTQETQYF
TGTGCCAGCTCCCGGGACACTCAAGAGACCCAGTACTTC
>.|TRBV6-6|.|TRBJ2-6
CASSYDDSNVLTF
TGTGCCAGCAGTTACGACGACAGCAACGTCCTGACTTTC
>.|TRBV9|TRBD2|TRBJ2-7
CASSAGGLAIYEQYF
TGTGCCAGCAGCGCGGGGGGGTTGGCCATCTACGAGCAGTACTTC
>.|TRBV7-2|TRBD1|TRBJ1-2
CASSSITDRRYGYTF
TGTGCCAGCAGCTCAATAACGGACAGGCGTTATGGCTACACCTTC
>.|TRBV12-3/TRBV12-4|TRBD1|TRBJ2-1
CASRGQSYNEQFF
TGTGCCAGCAGGGGACAGAGCTACAATGAGCAGTTCTTC
>.|TRBV2|.|TRBJ2-7
CASSITYEQYF
TGTGCCAGCAGCATAACTTACGAGCAGTACTTC
>.|TRBV5-6|.|TRBJ1-2
CASRRRGAANYGYTF
TGTGCCAGCAGGCGCAGGGGCGCAGCTAACTATGGCTACACCTTC
>.|TRBV6-5|TRBD1|TRBJ1-6
CASSWDSYNSPLHF
TGTGCCAGCAGTTGGGACAGCTATAATTCACCCCTCCACTTT
>once|TRBV10-3|TRBD1|TRBJ1-2
CAISESKAGQGSNYGYTF
TGTGCCATCAGTGAGTCAAAGGCAGGACAGGGGTCGAACTATGGCTACACCTTC
>.|TRBV3-1/TRBV3-2|.|TRBJ2-7
CASSQELQGLSYEQYF
TGTGCCAGCAGCCAAGAATTGCAAGGACTCTCCTACGAGCAGTACTTC
>.|TRBV5-6|.|TRBJ2-3
CASSHLDRGTQYF
TGTGCCAGCAGCCACCTAGATCGCGGTACGCAGTATTTT
>.|TRBV6-4|TRBD1|TRBJ1-1
CASSVGRQGVRAFF
TGTGCCAGCAGTGTCGGCCGACAGGGGGTTCGGGCTTTCTTT
>.|TRBV4-3|.|TRBJ1-6
CASSQDRGSPLHF
TGCGCCAGCAGCCAAGATCGAGGTTCACCCCTCCACTTT
>.|TRBV6-6|TRBD2|TRBJ2-7
CASSSSGASSYEQYF
TGTGCCAGCAGTTCAAGCGGGGCCAGCTCCTACGAGCAGTACTTC
>.|TRBV6-4|.|TRBJ2-7
CASTGHPYEQYF
TGTGCCAGTACGGGACACCCCTACGAGCAGTACTTC
>.|TRBV6-2/TRBV6-3|TRBD1|TRBJ2-7
CASSYSMEQGQVLHEQYF
TGTGCCAGCAGTTACTCGATGGAGCAGGGACAGGTTCTCCACGAGCAGTACTTC
>.|TRBV9|.|TRBJ2-7
CASSVAGTWTYEQYF
TGTGCCAGCAGCGTAGCTGGGACATGGACCTACGAGCAGTACTTC
>.|TRBV18|TRBD1|TRBJ1-2
CASSPGQGGWSYGYTF
TGTGCCAGCTCTCCGGGACAGGGAGGTTGGAGCTATGGCTACACCTTC
>.|TRBV18|TRBD1|TRBJ2-7
CASSHPGQGDYEQYF
TGTGCCAGCTCGCACCCCGGACAGGGTGACTACGAGCAGTACTTC
>.|TRBV7-3|TRBD1|TRBJ2-5
CASSVDGTAAQYF
TGTGCCAGCAGCGTAGACGGGACAGCCGCCCAGTACTTC
>.|TRBV10-2|.|TRBJ1-1
CASRGGRDTEAFF
TGCGCCAGCAGGGGGGGTCGAGATACTGAAGCTTTCTTT